Each of the 24 T cell receptor beta chains below was sequenced from the same sample in a study of cytomegalovirus exposure and HLA in healthy donors. Libraries were prepared by immunoSEQ multiplex PCR; TCRdb keeps only in-frame clonotypes and omits some of them. The table includes 45,000 to 65,000 clones, about 93% detected once. The sequencing input was PBMCs. The receptors were gathered from a man aged 18 to 29 in good health and CMV-seronegative.

The chain couples TRBV28 to TRBJ1-5; TRBD1 agrees at 8 bases. CDR1 is MDHEN and CDR2 is SYDVKM in the germline V gene. The trim removed 6 bases at V and 6 bases at J, leaving 10 bases unmatched. The CDR3 runs to 15 residues. The CDR3 DNA follows: TGTGCCAGCAGCACTATGGGACAGGCCCTTCAGCCCCAGCATTTT. This codes for CASSTMGQALQPQHF.

This CDR3 is CASSSGTDQETQYF. CDR3 nucleotides: TGCGCCAGCAGTTCGGGGACAGACCAAGAGACCCAGTACTTC. This chain links TRBV5-1 with TRBJ2-5, with 7 bases aligning to TRBD1. Germline V CDR1 and CDR2: SGHRS, YFSETQ. This CDR3 is built from 14 residues. The V gene end was trimmed by 5 bases and the J gene end by 0 bases; junction bases not matched to a gene: 4.

The rearrangement uses TRBV10-3 and TRBJ2-1; TRBD2 is a possible D gene (5 bases). V was shortened by 10 bases and J by 5 bases, with 12 bases between the two germline ends. In germline, CDR1 is ENHRY, CDR2 SYGVKD. The length of the CDR3 is 12 residues. The CDR3 is CATEGTHNEQFF. For the CDR3, the DNA is TGTGCCACCGAGGGAACTCACAATGAGCAGTTCTTC.

The rearrangement uses TRBV11-2 and TRBJ2-5; 7 positions agree with TRBD1. TRBJ2-7 explains the end of the DNA better; the J call may be wrong. Germline V gene sequence: CDR1 SGHAT, CDR2 FQNNGV. The CDR3 contains 16 residues. The CDR3 DNA is TGTGCCAGCAGCTTAAATACAGGGGTTGGTAGGTACGAGCAGTACTTC. Protein: CASSLNTGVGRYEQYF.

This clone was observed once. V gene TRBV2 combines with J gene TRBJ2-2; D might be TRBD1 (6 bases). Germline V lookup: CDR1 SNHLY, CDR2 FYNNEI. Trimming left V 5 bases short and J 4 bases short, with 14 bases between. The CDR3 is made up of 15 amino acids. Here the CDR3 DNA reads TGTGCCAGCAGTCCACAGGGATATCTCACCGGGGAGCTGTTTTTT. It codes for CASSPQGYLTGELFF.

The chain links TRBV28 to TRBJ2-7, with TRBD1 identical over 8 bases. J gave up 5 bases and V 5 bases, and 8 bases lay outside the gene matches. The CDR3 length is 14 residues. In germline, CDR1 is MDHEN, CDR2 SYDVKM. Here the CDR3 DNA reads TGTGCCAGCAGTCGGCAGGGGGCGAGGGACGAGCAGTACTTC. It specifies CASSRQGARDEQYF.

The chain couples TRBV6-5 to TRBJ2-6; the D is unclear. Trimming pared 6 bases from V and 1 base from J, leaving 7 bases between. The CDR3 contains 14 residues. CDR1 and CDR2 (germline): MNHEY, SVGAGI. The chain's CDR3 is CASRVTSGANVLTF. Here the CDR3 DNA reads TGTGCCAGCAGGGTGACTTCTGGGGCCAACGTCCTGACTTTC.

The gene calls are TRBV18 and TRBJ1-1, with D perhaps TRBD1 (6 bases). The CDR3 consists of 13 residues. The germline gives CDR1 KGHSH, CDR2 LQKENI. V lost 6 bases and J 0 bases, leaving 8 bases between the germline ends. Here the CDR3 reads CASSRTVNTEAFF. DNA for the CDR3: TGTGCCAGCTCCAGGACAGTGAACACTGAAGCTTTCTTT.

The chain employs TRBV10-1 and TRBJ2-3; TRBD2 is a possible D gene (5 bases). The germline gives CDR1 WNHNN, CDR2 SYGVQD (reference sequence). The CDR3 has 15 residues. The V and J ends lost 8 bases and 2 bases respectively, with 17 bases between them. The CDR3 DNA reads TGCGCCAGCGCTACCTCTAGCAGCAACACAGATACGCAGTATTTT. Translated: CASATSSSNTDTQYF.

The chain combines TRBV11-1 with TRBJ2-1; 11 bases are shared with TRBD2. Trimming at V came to 2 bases and at J to 3 bases, leaving 3 bases not matched to a gene. This CDR3 contains 16 residues. Germline-derived CDR1 and CDR2 are SGHAT and FQDESV (reference sequence). The CDR3 DNA reads TGTGCCAGCAGCTTACATAGCGGGAGGGACTACAATGAGCAGTTCTTC. Residues: CASSLHSGRDYNEQFF.

This sequence joins TRBV6-5 and TRBJ2-1; D is perhaps TRBD2 (5 bases). Trimming took 0 bases from V and 5 from J, leaving 14 bases between them. CDR3 length: 16 residues. In germline, CDR1 is MNHEY, CDR2 SVGAGI. In nucleotides, the CDR3 is TGTGCCAGCAGTTACTCGTACGGGGATCTGAACAATGAGCAGTTCTTC. Its protein is CASSYSYGDLNNEQFF.

The chain recombines TRBV6-6 with TRBJ2-7, with TRBD1 matching over 8 bases. V was pared by 8 bases and J by 0 bases, with 6 bases of the junction left unmatched. The V gene's germline CDR1 is MNHNY and CDR2 SVGAGI (reference sequence). The CDR3 is 14 residues long. In nucleotides, the CDR3 is TGTGCCAGCTTGGACAGGGTTAGCTCCTACGAGCAGTACTTC. It encodes CASLDRVSSYEQYF.

The chain combines TRBV5-6 with TRBJ2-7; D is unresolved. There are 14 residues in the CDR3. V shed 2 bases and J shed 3 bases, with 12 bases lying between them. CDR1 SGHDT and CDR2 YYEEEE come from the germline V gene. The CDR3 nucleotides are TGTGCCAGCAGCTTAAGTTTGAGCCTCTACGAGCAGTACTTC. Residues: CASSLSLSLYEQYF. The whole variable domain, filled in from reference TRBV5-6 and TRBJ2-7, reads DAGVTQSPTHLIKTRGQQVTLRCSPKSGHDTVSWYQQALGQGPQFIFQYYEEEERQRGNFPDRFSGHQFPNYSSELNVNALLLGDSALYLCASSLSLSLYEQYFGPGTRLTVT.

The chain joins TRBV2 to TRBJ2-5; 13 positions agree with TRBD2. CDR3 length: 14 residues. Germline CDR1 SNHLY, CDR2 FYNNEI. V shed 10 bases, J shed 5 bases, and the junction held 7 bases outside the gene matches. The DNA for the CDR3 is TGTGCCACCAAGGGACTAGCGGGACGGGAGACCCAGTACTTC. It is translated as CATKGLAGRETQYF.

This clone was observed at least ten times. CDR3 DNA sequence: TGTGCCAGTGGGCCCCGGGACAGCCCTAACTATGGCTACACCTTC. Translated, it gives CASGPRDSPNYGYTF. The chain employs TRBV19 and TRBJ1-2; TRBD1 matches at 7 bases. This CDR3 spans 15 amino acids. Trimming at V came to 8 bases and at J to 0 bases, leaving 9 bases not matched to a gene. Germline V gene data show CDR1 as LNHDA and CDR2 as SQIVND (reference sequence).

The V gene is TRBV5-1, the J gene TRBJ2-2; 9 nucleotides align to TRBD2. J lost 7 bases, V lost 2 bases, and 6 bases had no gene match. The CDR3 runs to 15 residues. Germline V gives CDR1 SGHRS, CDR2 YFSETQ. The DNA for the CDR3 is TGCGCCAGCAGCTTCCAGCGGGAGGTGATCGGGGAGCTGTTTTTT. This codes for CASSFQREVIGELFF.

This chain uses TRBV29-1 with TRBJ2-3; D remains ambiguous. The V gene's germline CDR1 is SQVTM and CDR2 ANQGSEA. CDR3 length equals 12 residues. The ends were cut back, 8 bases at V and 0 bases at J, with 9 bases in the middle. Written as DNA, the CDR3 is TGCAGCCTATCCGGGAGCACAGATACGCAGTATTTT. Translated: CSLSGSTDTQYF.

The chain uses TRBV6-4 and TRBJ2-1; 12 nucleotides align to TRBD2. V lost 2 bases to trimming and J lost 9 bases; unmatched junction nucleotides: 5. This CDR3 is 15 amino acids long. CDR1 and CDR2 (germline): MRHNA, SNTAGT. CDR3 nucleotides: TGTGCCAGCAGTGACGGGACTAGCGGGCCCAGTGAGCAGTTCTTC. Protein sequence: CASSDGTSGPSEQFF.

This clone was seen a few times. This chain joins TRBV28 and TRBJ2-1; TRBD2 matches 11 bases. The CDR3 extends over 16 amino acids. With 1 base clipped from V and 6 bases from J, the junction kept 5 bases outside the gene matches. Per the germline V gene, CDR1 is MDHEN and CDR2 is SYDVKM. CDR3 amino acids: CASSLSSGRKGNEQFF. In DNA, the CDR3 is TGTGCCAGCAGTTTATCTAGCGGGAGGAAGGGCAATGAGCAGTTCTTC.

This clone was found once. The rearrangement links TRBV29-1 to TRBJ1-5, with TRBD1 matching 7 bases. V shed 6 bases, J shed 4 bases, and the junction held 6 bases outside the gene matches. CDR3 length equals 13 residues. Germline CDR1 SQVTM, CDR2 ANQGSEA. CDR3 bases: TGCAGCGTGAGACAGGGCCTAAATCAGCCCCAGCATTTT. This translates into CSVRQGLNQPQHF.

The chain carries TRBV30 and TRBJ1-1; possibly TRBD1 for D (5 bases). Trimming shortened V by 8 bases and J by 4 bases, and 14 bases separated the two germline ends. CDR3 size: 12 residues. CDR1 is GTSNPN, CDR2 SVGIG, per germline (reference sequence). CDR3 sequence: CAPNGGATEAFF. The CDR3, as DNA: TGTGCCCCGAACGGCGGGGCCACTGAAGCTTTCTTT.

This rearrangement joins TRBV19 to TRBJ1-2; the D gene is possibly TRBD1 (5 bases). V shed 3 bases and J shed 7 bases, with 12 bases lying between them. Germline V gene lookup returns CDR1 LNHDA and CDR2 SQIVND (reference sequence). The CDR3 is made up of 13 amino acids. CDR3 nucleotide sequence: TGTGCCAGTAGTATGGGGCAGGGCGGTGGCTACACCTTC. Translation gives CASSMGQGGGYTF. The full variable domain, in which reference TRBV19 and TRBJ1-2 provide the parts outside the CDR3, is DGGITQSPKYLFRKEGQNVTLSCEQNLNHDAMYWYRQDPGQGLRLIYYSQIVNDFQKGDIAEGYSVSREKKESFPLTVTSAQKNPTAFYLCASSMGQGGGYTFGSGTRLTVV.

The chain uses TRBV19 and TRBJ2-4; 8 positions match TRBD1. J was trimmed by 6 bases and V by 6 bases; bases with no gene match: 13. Germline-derived CDR1 and CDR2 are LNHDA and SQIVND (reference sequence). This CDR3 has 16 amino acids. The CDR3 region is CASSPPGGGLGNIQYF. The DNA of the CDR3 is TGTGCCAGTAGCCCCCCAGGGGGCGGGCTGGGAAACATTCAGTACTTC.

The chain is built from TRBV5-6 and TRBJ2-1, with 8 bases aligning to TRBD1. The germline gives CDR1 SGHDT, CDR2 YYEEEE. The V and J ends lost 3 bases and 6 bases, in that order; junction bases with no gene match: 11. This CDR3 spans 16 amino acids. CDR3: CASSWRGTGGGNEQFF. CDR3 nucleotides: TGTGCCAGCAGCTGGCGCGGGACAGGAGGGGGCAATGAGCAGTTCTTC.